This passage covers 32 T cell receptor beta chains from one sample sequenced in a study of OX40 agonist ivuxolimab in advanced cancers. Sequencing used immunoSEQ multiplex PCR; TCRdb keeps in-frame clones, though not all of them. The sample holds fewer than 85,000 clones; roughly 90% are singletons and the top ten take 2.2%. Sequenced here: CD4+ or CD8+ T cells sorted from blood, sampled in a trial of the OX40 agonist ivuxolimab. These receptors originate from an adult with an advanced solid tumor such as melanoma, head and neck, liver or kidney cancer.

The rearrangement links TRBV6-5 to TRBJ1-2; D is unresolved. The germline V and J ends were trimmed by 0 bases and 4 bases, with 9 bases remaining between them. The CDR3 length is 14 residues. The germline V gene encodes CDR1 MNHEY and CDR2 SVGAGI. CDR3 in DNA: TGTGCCAGCAGTTACTCGAGGGCGGGCTATGGCTACACCTTC. This gives the protein CASSYSRAGYGYTF.

This chain connects TRBV10-3 to TRBJ1-2; 10 nucleotides line up with TRBD1. The CDR3 loop spans 15 amino acids. Germline CDR1 ENHRY, CDR2 SYGVKD. J was trimmed by 8 bases and V by 2 bases; bases with no gene match: 8. The CDR3 sequence is CAISEGPGQGPGYTF. In nucleotides, the CDR3 is TGTGCCATCAGTGAGGGACCGGGACAGGGGCCCGGCTACACCTTC.

CDR3 loop: CASSSTGTGEYSGANVLTF. CDR3 DNA sequence: TGCGCCAGCAGCTCAACGGGGACAGGGGAATACTCTGGGGCCAACGTCCTGACTTTC. This rearrangement joins TRBV5-1 to TRBJ2-6; 10 bases align to TRBD1. Looked up from germline, CDR1 is SGHRS and CDR2 is YFSETQ. V gave up 3 bases and J gave up 0 bases; unmatched junction bases: 9. The CDR3 has 19 amino acids.

This sequence joins TRBV7-2 and TRBJ2-4, with TRBD1 identical over 9 bases. CDR1 is SGHTA and CDR2 is FQGNSA in the germline V gene. CDR3 length: 16 amino acids. The V segment lost 2 bases and the J segment 7 bases; nucleotides outside the gene matches: 9. Here the CDR3 reads CASSLRTGARPNIQYF. The DNA of the CDR3 is TGTGCCAGCAGCTTAAGGACAGGGGCCCGTCCCAACATTCAGTACTTC.

The chain combines TRBV10-2 with TRBJ2-3; 9 bases are shared with TRBD2. CDR1 is WSHSY and CDR2 is SAAADI in the germline V gene. CDR3 length: 19 amino acids. V lost 7 bases and J lost 2; bases outside the gene matches: 19. This CDR3 is CASTLRGVGAGGFTDTQYF. The DNA of the CDR3 is TGCGCCAGCACCCTCAGGGGGGTAGGAGCGGGGGGCTTCACAGATACGCAGTATTTT.

This rearrangement joins TRBV4-1 to TRBJ1-1, with D tentatively TRBD1 (6 bases). Germline CDR1 is MGHRA and CDR2 is YSYEKL. V was cut by 6 bases and J by 2 bases, with 16 bases left in between. The CDR3 is 15 residues long. The CDR3 DNA reads TGCGCCAGCAGGCACAGGGTAATAGCTAACACTGAAGCTTTCTTT. Encoded protein: CASRHRVIANTEAFF.

J is TRBJ2-2 and V is TRBV11-3, with unresolved D. Trimming left V 2 bases short and J 5 bases short, with 15 bases between. The CDR3 is 16 residues long. Germline V gives CDR1 SGHNT, CDR2 YENEEA. The CDR3 DNA reads TGTGCCAGCAGCTTACCTTGGGCGGAAGATACCGGGGAGCTGTTTTTT. This gives the protein CASSLPWAEDTGELFF.

CDR3 sequence (DNA): TGTGCCAGCAGTAAACGGGGGGATCAGCCCCAGCATTTT. Translating gives CASSKRGDQPQHF. The rearrangement joins TRBV6-5 to TRBJ1-5, with D perhaps matching TRBD1 (5 bases). V was pared by 5 bases and J by 5 bases, with 10 bases between. CDR3 size: 13 residues. CDR1 and CDR2 from the germline V gene are MNHEY and SVGAGI.

The chain has TRBV30 and TRBJ1-1; D ambiguous. The ends were cut back, 2 bases at V and 0 bases at J, with 10 bases in the middle. The CDR3 contains 14 residues. In germline, CDR1 is GTSNPN, CDR2 SVGIG (reference sequence). The CDR3 reads CAWSHGGMNTEAFF. In nucleotides, the CDR3 is TGTGCCTGGAGTCACGGAGGGATGAACACTGAAGCTTTCTTT.

V is TRBV12-5 and J is TRBJ2-2, with D possibly called TRBD1 or TRBD2 (5 bases each). The germline V gene has CDR1 LGHNT and CDR2 FRNRAP. This CDR3 is built from 17 residues. Trimming left V 0 bases short and J 5 bases short, with 16 bases between. The CDR3 sequence is CASGLVLSQGGTGELFF. For the CDR3, the DNA is TGTGCTAGTGGTTTGGTCCTCTCGCAGGGCGGGACCGGGGAGCTGTTTTTT.

J is TRBJ2-3 and V is TRBV7-9; either TRBD1 or TRBD2 may supply D (6 bases each). Per the germline V gene, CDR1 is SEHNR and CDR2 is FQNEAQ (reference sequence). The CDR3 is 13 amino acids. Trimming removed 5 bases at V and 12 bases at J, with 18 bases between. CDR3 sequence: CASSPPPGGFQYF. The DNA for the CDR3 is TGTGCCAGCAGCCCCCCACCCGGGGGCTTTCAGTATTTT.

The chain has TRBV6-5 and TRBJ1-2; D gene unclear. This CDR3 comprises 13 residues. Per germline, CDR1 MNHEY and CDR2 SVGAGI. V was cut by 2 bases and J by 4 bases, with 8 bases left in between. The CDR3 loop is CASSYRATYGYTF. CDR3 DNA sequence: TGTGCCAGCAGTTACAGGGCCACCTATGGCTACACCTTC.

The V and J genes are TRBV12-2 and TRBJ1-5; TRBD1 was called by the table and not checked on the DNA. TRBV12-2 counts as a pseudogene. The CDR3 consists of 15 residues. CDR3: CASRYLGQCHQPQHF. In nucleotides, the CDR3 is TGTGCAAGTCGATACTTGGGACAGTGCCATCAGCCCCAGCATTTT.

V gene TRBV28 combines with J gene TRBJ2-3; TRBD2 matches at 12 bases. From germline, CDR1 is MDHEN and CDR2 SYDVKM. V was clipped by 2 bases and J by 2 bases; unmatched bases: 2. This CDR3 is built from 16 residues. The CDR3 sequence: CASSLGTSGYTDTQYF. The CDR3 coding sequence is TGTGCCAGCAGTTTAGGGACTAGCGGGTACACAGATACGCAGTATTTT.

This chain connects TRBV7-2 to TRBJ2-5, with 9 bases that match TRBD1. Germline V lookup: CDR1 SGHTA, CDR2 FQGNSA. V dropped 5 bases and J dropped 1; count of bases not matched to a gene: 2. The CDR3 has 14 residues. The CDR3: CASSRQGVQETQYF. CDR3 coding DNA: TGTGCCAGCAGCAGACAGGGGGTCCAAGAGACCCAGTACTTC.

Only a few counts were recorded for this clone. The rearrangement links TRBV7-9 to TRBJ2-1, with a tentative D call TRBD2 (6 bases). The CDR3 covers 14 residues. The germline CDR1 and CDR2 sequences are SEHNR and FQNEAQ (reference sequence). V lost 5 bases and J lost 5, with 13 bases in between. CDR3 coding DNA: TGTGCCAGCAGCCCGGGGGAATACCACAATGAGCAGTTCTTC. Translated, it gives CASSPGEYHNEQFF.

The CDR3 is CASSVGVLPSTDTQYF. The CDR3 DNA reads TGTGCCAGCAGCGTAGGCGTTCTTCCTAGCACAGATACGCAGTATTTT. The V and J genes are TRBV9 and TRBJ2-3; D unclear. This CDR3 spans 16 amino acids. Germline V gene lookup returns CDR1 SGDLS and CDR2 YYNGEE. Trimming cost V 0 bases and J 0 bases, with 11 bases left between them.

The chain joins TRBV11-3 to TRBJ1-4; D is ambiguous. Trimming stripped 4 bases from V and 4 bases from J, with 10 bases between. Germline V gives CDR1 SGHNT, CDR2 YENEEA. This CDR3 has 14 residues. The CDR3 DNA follows: TGTGCCAGCAGCTCGGGTCTCTATAATGAAAAACTGTTTTTT. Its protein is CASSSGLYNEKLFF.

The V call is TRBV7-2, the J call TRBJ1-2; D remains unclear. Trimming shortened V by 0 bases and J by 5 bases, and 19 bases separated the two germline ends. The CDR3 has 17 residues. Germline V gene lookup returns CDR1 SGHTA and CDR2 FQGNSA. The CDR3 DNA sequence: TGTGCCAGCAGCTTAGCGTCCTCTGATTCTTTCCGATATGGCTACACCTTC. This encodes CASSLASSDSFRYGYTF.

The chain is built from TRBV5-1 and TRBJ2-5; 8 bases align to TRBD1. In germline, CDR1 is SGHRS, CDR2 YFSETQ. With 3 bases clipped from V and 5 bases from J, the junction kept 9 bases outside the gene matches. CDR3 length equals 15 residues. The DNA of the CDR3 is TGCGCCAGCAGCTCAGAGCCGCGGACAGGGGAGACCCAGTACTTC. Its translation: CASSSEPRTGETQYF.

V usage is TRBV6-6 and J usage is TRBJ1-2; 7 bases are shared with TRBD1. Germline CDR1 and CDR2: MNHNY and SVGAGI (reference sequence). The CDR3 has 12 residues. J was trimmed by 8 bases and V by 6 bases; bases with no gene match: 6. This CDR3 is CASSSGTAGYTF. In DNA, the CDR3 is TGTGCCAGCAGCTCCGGGACAGCAGGCTACACCTTC.

The chain is built from TRBV15 and TRBJ2-5, with 12 positions matching TRBD1. Trimming cost V 5 bases and J 5 bases; bases outside gene matches: 6. Looked up from germline, CDR1 is LNHNV and CDR2 is YYDKDF (reference sequence). This CDR3 comprises 15 residues. CDR3 sequence reads: CATSRRDRGPETQYF. CDR3 nucleotides: TGTGCCACCAGCCGAAGGGACAGGGGGCCCGAGACCCAGTACTTC.

The chain recombines TRBV5-1 with TRBJ2-5; 10 nucleotides align to TRBD2. The CDR3 is 18 residues long. The germline V gene encodes CDR1 SGHRS and CDR2 YFSETQ. V trimming: 0 bases; J trimming: 0 bases; junction bases outside the gene matches: 8. The CDR3 region has the DNA TGCGCCAGCAGCTTGGCCGCTAGCGGGGGCGAGTACCAAGAGACCCAGTACTTC. Protein: CASSLAASGGEYQETQYF.

V and J are TRBV11-2 and TRBJ2-2; 12 bases map to TRBD2. V shed 4 bases and J 7 bases; nucleotides not matched to a gene: 7. Germline V gene sequence: CDR1 SGHAT, CDR2 FQNNGV. This CDR3 is built from 16 residues. The CDR3 protein is CASSSRLAGDSGELFF. CDR3 bases: TGTGCCAGCAGCTCCCGACTAGCGGGAGATAGCGGGGAGCTGTTTTTT.

This clone was detected only a few times. The CDR3 sequence is CASSIEDYSNQPQHF. CDR3 sequence (DNA): TGTGCCAGTAGTATCGAGGACTATAGCAATCAGCCCCAGCATTTT. This chain links TRBV19 with TRBJ1-5; no clear D gene. CDR1 LNHDA and CDR2 SQIVND come from the germline V gene (reference sequence). The CDR3 has 15 amino acids. Between the trimmed V and J ends, which lost 3 bases and 0 bases, there was a span of 9 bases.

The chain is built from TRBV7-6 and TRBJ2-5; 14 bases match TRBD2. This CDR3 has 17 residues. The J segment lost 5 bases and the V segment lost 4 bases, leaving 9 bases of the junction unmatched. The germline gives CDR1 SGHVS, CDR2 FNYEAQ. The CDR3 sequence: CASSSLGTSGGIETQYF. The CDR3 bases are TGTGCCAGCAGCTCGCTAGGGACTAGCGGGGGCATTGAGACCCAGTACTTC. The complete variable domain, with remaining parts taken from reference TRBV7-6 and TRBJ2-5, reads GAGVSQSPRYKVTKRGQDVALRCDPISGHVSLYWYRQALGQGPEFLTYFNYEAQQDKSGLPNDRFSAERPEGSISTLTIQRTEQRDSAMYRCASSSLGTSGGIETQYFGPGTRLLVL.

The V call is TRBV5-4, the J call TRBJ2-7, with unresolved D. Trimming stripped 3 bases from V and 1 base from J, with 11 bases between. CDR1 and CDR2 (germline): SGHNT, YYREEE (reference sequence). The CDR3 contains 14 residues. DNA of the CDR3: TGTGCCAGCAGCTCCCCACCTCCTTCCTACGAGCAGTACTTC. This translates into CASSSPPPSYEQYF.

The genes are TRBV2 and TRBJ2-3; TRBD1 might be the D (6 bases). Germline CDR1 SNHLY, CDR2 FYNNEI. The CDR3 sequence is 14 residues long. V was pared by 6 bases and J by 2 bases, with 12 bases between. The CDR3 nucleotides are TGTGCCAGCAGAGTACAGGGAGACACAGATACGCAGTATTTT. This gives the protein CASRVQGDTDTQYF.

The chain carries TRBV5-1 and TRBJ2-7; D uncertain. CDR3 length equals 13 residues. Trimming stripped 0 bases from V and 3 bases from J, with 7 bases between. Germline assignment: CDR1 SGHRS and CDR2 YFSETQ. The chain's CDR3 is CASSLAANYEQYF. The CDR3 nucleotides read TGCGCCAGCAGCTTGGCCGCCAACTACGAGCAGTACTTC.

The J gene is TRBJ1-3, the V gene TRBV14; D is possibly TRBD1 (5 bases). V lost 0 bases and J lost 4, with 10 bases in between. Germline CDR1 is SGHDN and CDR2 is FVKESK. CDR3 size: 15 residues. The CDR3: CASSQEWGSGNTIYF. CDR3 DNA: TGTGCCAGCAGCCAAGAGTGGGGGTCGGGAAACACCATATATTTT.

CDR3 sequence reads: CASSFRLAGAPSETQYF. The CDR3 DNA sequence: TGTGCCAGCAGCTTCCGACTAGCGGGGGCACCATCAGAGACCCAGTACTTC. The rearrangement uses TRBV7-3 and TRBJ2-5, with 12 positions matching TRBD2. CDR1 and CDR2 (germline): SGHTA, FQGTGA. J gave up 4 bases and V 3 bases, and 9 bases lay outside the gene matches. The CDR3 is made up of 17 amino acids.

The chain has TRBV5-1 and TRBJ1-1, with D possibly TRBD1 on 5 matching bases. Germline V gives CDR1 SGHRS, CDR2 YFSETQ. V shed 1 base and J shed 1 base, with 11 bases lying between them. The CDR3 extends over 15 amino acids. CDR3 amino acids: CASSLFGAKNTEAFF. CDR3 bases: TGCGCCAGCAGCTTGTTCGGGGCCAAGAACACTGAAGCTTTCTTT.